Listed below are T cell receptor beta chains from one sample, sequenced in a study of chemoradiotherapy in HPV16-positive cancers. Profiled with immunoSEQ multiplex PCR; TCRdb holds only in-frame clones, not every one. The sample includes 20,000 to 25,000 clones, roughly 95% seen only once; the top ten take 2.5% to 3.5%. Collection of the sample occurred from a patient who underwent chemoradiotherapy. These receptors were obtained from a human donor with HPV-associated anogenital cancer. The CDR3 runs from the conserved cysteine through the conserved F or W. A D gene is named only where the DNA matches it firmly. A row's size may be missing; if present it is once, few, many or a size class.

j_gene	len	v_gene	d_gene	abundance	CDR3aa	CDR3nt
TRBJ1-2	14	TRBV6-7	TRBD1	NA	CASTWDRGYYGYTF	TGTGCCAGCACCTGGGACAGGGGCTACTATGGCTACACCTTC
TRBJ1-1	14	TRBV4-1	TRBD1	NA	CASSHLQGAGEAFF	TGCGCCAGCAGCCACCTACAGGGGGCCGGTGAAGCTTTCTTT
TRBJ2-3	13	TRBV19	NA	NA	CASRMGSTDTQYF	TGTGCCAGTCGGATGGGGAGCACAGATACGCAGTATTTT
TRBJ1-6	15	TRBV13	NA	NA	CASSLAGGVGSPLHF	TGTGCCAGCAGCTTAGCCGGGGGGGTAGGGTCACCCCTCCACTTT
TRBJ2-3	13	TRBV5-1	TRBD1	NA	CASKDRVTDTQYF	TGCGCCAGCAAAGACAGGGTCACAGATACGCAGTATTTT
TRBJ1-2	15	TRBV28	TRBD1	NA	CASSNHGQVGYGYTF	TGTGCCAGCAGTAACCACGGACAGGTTGGCTATGGCTACACCTTC
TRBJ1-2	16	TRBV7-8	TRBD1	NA	CASSFSGTGSSDGYTF	TGTGCCAGCAGCTTTTCGGGGACAGGGAGTTCAGATGGCTACACCTTC
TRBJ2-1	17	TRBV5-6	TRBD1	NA	CASSDLTGTGDYNEQFF	TGTGCCAGCAGCGACCTCACCGGGACAGGGGACTACAATGAGCAGTTCTTC
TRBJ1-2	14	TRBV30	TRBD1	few	CAWAPGQRLYGYTF	TGTGCCTGGGCGCCGGGACAGAGACTCTATGGCTACACCTTC
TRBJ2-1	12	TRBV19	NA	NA	CASSPRTNEQFF	TGTGCCAGTAGTCCCAGGACCAATGAGCAGTTCTTC
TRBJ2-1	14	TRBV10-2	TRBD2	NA	CAAQPSGRANEQFF	TGCGCCGCTCAACCTAGCGGGAGGGCCAATGAGCAGTTCTTC
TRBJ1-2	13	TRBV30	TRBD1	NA	CAWSRGGGQGYTF	TGTGCCTGGAGTCGAGGGGGCGGGCAGGGCTACACCTTC
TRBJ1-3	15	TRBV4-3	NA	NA	CASSQGGWTGNTIYF	TGCGCCAGCAGCCAAGGGGGGTGGACAGGAAACACCATATATTTT
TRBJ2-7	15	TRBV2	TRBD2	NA	CASSPSSGSTYEQYF	TGTGCCAGCAGTCCATCTAGCGGATCCACCTACGAGCAGTACTTC
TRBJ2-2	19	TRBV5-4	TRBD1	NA	CASSGFYGQGSISTGELFF	TGTGCCAGCAGCGGGTTTTATGGACAGGGCTCAATCAGCACCGGGGAGCTGTTTTTT
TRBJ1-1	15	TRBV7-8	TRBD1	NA	CASSLRGLMNTEAFF	TGTGCCAGCAGCCTCAGGGGGTTGATGAACACTGAAGCTTTCTTT
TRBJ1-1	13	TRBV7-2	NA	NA	CASSRTGNTEAFF	TGTGCCAGCAGCCGAACAGGGAACACTGAAGCTTTCTTT
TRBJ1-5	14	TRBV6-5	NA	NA	CASSSRMGNQPQHF	TGTGCCAGCAGTTCGCGGATGGGCAATCAGCCCCAGCATTTT
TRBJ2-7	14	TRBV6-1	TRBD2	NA	CASSWGGNSYEQYF	TGTGCCAGCAGCTGGGGAGGGAACTCCTACGAGCAGTACTTC
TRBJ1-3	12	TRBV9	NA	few	CASTLSGNTIYF	TGTGCCAGCACCCTAAGTGGAAACACCATATATTTT
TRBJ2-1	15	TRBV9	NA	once	CASSVGWGGGNEQFF	TGTGCCAGCAGCGTAGGATGGGGAGGGGGGAATGAGCAGTTCTTC
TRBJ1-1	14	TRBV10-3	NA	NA	CAISETQLDTEAFF	TGTGCCATCAGTGAAACACAGTTAGACACTGAAGCTTTCTTT
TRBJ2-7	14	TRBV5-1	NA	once	CASSLSGAPYEQYF	TGCGCCAGCAGCTTATCGGGGGCGCCCTACGAGCAGTACTTC
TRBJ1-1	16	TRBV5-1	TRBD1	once	CASRLVPDRGNTEAFF	TGCGCCAGCAGACTCGTACCGGACAGGGGGAACACTGAAGCTTTCTTT
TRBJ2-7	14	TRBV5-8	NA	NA	CASSPGSSTYEQYF	TGTGCCAGCAGCCCCGGGTCCTCCACCTACGAGCAGTACTTC